Here is one T cell receptor beta chain with its context. CDR1 and CDR2 (germline): MNHEY, SVGAGI. V was trimmed by 10 bases and J by 14 bases, leaving 14 bases between them. This CDR3 is 10 amino acids long. The data belong to a study of blood T cell repertoires in COVID-19. Study in general: Whether acute or convalescent, the COVID-19 samples came from the United States, Italy and Spain. In each case, the material was cDNA or gDNA derived from T cells, B-cell-depleted T cells, or PBMCs.

Here immunoSEQ multiplex PCR was the method, and the copy in TCRdb shows in-frame clones only, minus some. The sample yields 70,000 or so clones, approximately 83% seen once. The sequencing input was peripheral blood. The gene calls are TRBV6-5 and TRBJ1-4, with D possibly TRBD1 on 6 matching bases. This clonotype originated in an elderly man with acute or convalescent COVID-19. CDR3 loop: CATQGQGLFF. As DNA, the CDR3 is TGTGCCACCCAGGGGCAGGGGCTGTTTTTT.